This T cell receptor (beta chain) originates from a study of blood T cell repertoires in COVID-19. CDR1 is LNHDA and CDR2 is SQIVND in the germline V gene (reference sequence). This CDR3 spans 15 amino acids. The J segment lost 0 bases and the V segment lost 3 bases, leaving 5 bases of the junction unmatched. Participants were aged about 18 to 89 years from about two dozen US areas. Participant reports of clinical history set cohort assignment. Profiled with immunoSEQ multiplex PCR; TCRdb holds only in-frame clones, not every one. The sample holds around 300,000 clones; about 88% are singletons and the top ten take 3%.

The sequence derives from a woman in her 50s who had recovered from COVID-19. The sample was PBMCs or T cells enriched from blood (not recorded which). The chain couples TRBV19 to TRBJ2-7, with TRBD2 matching 7 bases. The CDR3 sequence is CASSILADRSYEQYF. The CDR3 DNA is TGTGCCAGTAGTATCCTAGCGGACCGCTCCTACGAGCAGTACTTC.